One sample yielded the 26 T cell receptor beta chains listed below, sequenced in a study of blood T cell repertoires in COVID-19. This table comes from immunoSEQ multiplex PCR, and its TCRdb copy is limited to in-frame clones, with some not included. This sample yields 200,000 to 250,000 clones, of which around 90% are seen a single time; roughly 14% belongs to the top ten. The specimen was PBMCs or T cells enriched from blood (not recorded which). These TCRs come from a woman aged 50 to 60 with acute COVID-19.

CDR3 residues: CASSSPWDRVGGETQYF. CDR3 DNA sequence: TGTGCCAGCAGTTCGCCTTGGGACAGGGTGGGAGGAGAGACCCAGTACTTC. The genes are TRBV28 and TRBJ2-5, with 9 bases aligning to TRBD1. The CDR3 sequence is 17 residues long. Germline V gene sequence: CDR1 MDHEN, CDR2 SYDVKM. The junction had 13 bases not matched to a gene; V was cut back by 4 bases and J by 4 bases.

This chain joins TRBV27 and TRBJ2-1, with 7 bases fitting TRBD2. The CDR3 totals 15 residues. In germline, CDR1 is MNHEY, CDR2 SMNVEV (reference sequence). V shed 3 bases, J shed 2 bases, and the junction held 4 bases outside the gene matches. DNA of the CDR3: TGTGCCAGCAGTTTCCGAGCGGGAACCTACAATGAGCAGTTCTTC. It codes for CASSFRAGTYNEQFF.

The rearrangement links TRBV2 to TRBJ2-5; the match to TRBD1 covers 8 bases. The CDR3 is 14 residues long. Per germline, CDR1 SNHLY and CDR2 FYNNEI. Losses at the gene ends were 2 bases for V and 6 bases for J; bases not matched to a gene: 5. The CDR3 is CASSEWTGTQTQYF. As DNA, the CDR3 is TGTGCCAGCAGTGAATGGACAGGGACACAGACCCAGTACTTC.

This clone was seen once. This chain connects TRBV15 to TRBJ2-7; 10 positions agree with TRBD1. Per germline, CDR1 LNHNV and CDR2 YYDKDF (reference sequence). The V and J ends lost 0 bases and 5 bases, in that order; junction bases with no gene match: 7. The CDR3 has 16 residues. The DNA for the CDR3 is TGTGCCACCAGCAGAGATCCGGGGACAGGGGTCCACGAGCAGTACTTC. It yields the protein CATSRDPGTGVHEQYF.

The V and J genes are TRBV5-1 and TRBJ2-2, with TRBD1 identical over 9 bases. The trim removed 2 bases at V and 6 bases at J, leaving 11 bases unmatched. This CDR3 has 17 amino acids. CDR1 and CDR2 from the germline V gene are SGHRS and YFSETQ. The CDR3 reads CASSLGTGQSGAGELFF. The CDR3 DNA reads TGCGCCAGCAGCTTAGGGACAGGGCAATCTGGCGCCGGGGAGCTGTTTTTT.

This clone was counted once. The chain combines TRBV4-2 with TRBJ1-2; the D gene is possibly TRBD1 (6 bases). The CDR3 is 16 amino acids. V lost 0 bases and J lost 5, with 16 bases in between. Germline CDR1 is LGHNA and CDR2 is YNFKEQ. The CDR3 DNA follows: TGTGCCAGCAGCCAAGATCTCGGCGGGGGCGGTTATGGCTACACCTTC. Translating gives CASSQDLGGGGYGYTF.

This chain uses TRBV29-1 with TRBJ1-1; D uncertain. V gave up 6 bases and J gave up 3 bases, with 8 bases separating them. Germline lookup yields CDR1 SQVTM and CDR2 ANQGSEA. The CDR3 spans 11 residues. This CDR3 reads CSVRRDTEAFF. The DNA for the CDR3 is TGCAGCGTGAGGAGGGACACTGAAGCTTTCTTT.

The CDR3 here is CASSLAPGKETQYF. In DNA, the CDR3 is TGTGCCAGCAGCTTAGCTCCAGGAAAAGAGACCCAGTACTTC. The rearrangement links TRBV7-3 to TRBJ2-5; D remains unclear. The germline CDR1 and CDR2 sequences are SGHTA and FQGTGA. The V end was cut by 2 bases, the J end by 3 bases, with 10 bases between. The CDR3 runs to 14 residues.

CDR3 protein: CASSQEVSGIPGNEQFF. CDR3 bases: TGTGCCAGCAGCCAAGAAGTAAGCGGAATTCCGGGGAATGAGCAGTTCTTC. V is TRBV4-2 and J is TRBJ2-1; D may be TRBD2 (5 bases). The germline gives CDR1 LGHNA, CDR2 YNFKEQ. The CDR3 runs to 17 residues. Trimming shortened V by 0 bases and J by 7 bases, and 19 bases separated the two germline ends.

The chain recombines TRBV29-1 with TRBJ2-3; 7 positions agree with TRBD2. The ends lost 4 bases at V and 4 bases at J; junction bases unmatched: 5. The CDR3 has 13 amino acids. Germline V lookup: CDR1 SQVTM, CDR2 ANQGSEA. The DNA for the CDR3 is TGCAGCGTTGTGGGGGGGGTAGCAGATACGCAGTATTTT. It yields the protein CSVVGGVADTQYF.

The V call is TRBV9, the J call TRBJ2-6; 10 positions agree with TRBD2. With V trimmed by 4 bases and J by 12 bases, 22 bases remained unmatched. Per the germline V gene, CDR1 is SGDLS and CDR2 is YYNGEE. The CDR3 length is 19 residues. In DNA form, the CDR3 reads TGTGCCAGCAGCACGTTTCCCAACCCGGGACTAGCGTTGACTGGCGTCCTGACTTTC. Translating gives CASSTFPNPGLALTGVLTF. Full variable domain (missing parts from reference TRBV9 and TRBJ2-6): DSGVTQTPKHLITATGQRVTLRCSPRSGDLSVYWYQQSLDQGLQFLIQYYNGEERAKGNILERFSAQQFPDLHSELNLSSLELGDSALYFCASSTFPNPGLALTGVLTFGAGSRLTVL.

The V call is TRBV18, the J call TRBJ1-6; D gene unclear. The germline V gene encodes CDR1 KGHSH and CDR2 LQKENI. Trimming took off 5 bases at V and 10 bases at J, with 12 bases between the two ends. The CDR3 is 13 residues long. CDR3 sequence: CASSEGRGSPLHF. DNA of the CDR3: TGTGCCAGCTCAGAAGGAAGAGGATCACCCCTCCACTTT.

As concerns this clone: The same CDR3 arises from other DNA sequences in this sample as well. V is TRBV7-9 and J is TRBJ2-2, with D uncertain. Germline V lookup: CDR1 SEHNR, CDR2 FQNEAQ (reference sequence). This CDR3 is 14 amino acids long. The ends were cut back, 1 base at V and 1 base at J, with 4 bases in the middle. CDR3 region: CASSLGLNTGELFF. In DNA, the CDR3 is TGTGCCAGCAGCTTAGGACTGAACACCGGGGAGCTGTTTTTT.

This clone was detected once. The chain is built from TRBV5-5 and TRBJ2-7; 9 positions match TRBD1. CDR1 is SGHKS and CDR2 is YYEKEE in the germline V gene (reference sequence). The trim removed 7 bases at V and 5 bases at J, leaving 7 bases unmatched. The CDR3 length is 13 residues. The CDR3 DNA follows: TGTGCCAGCCCCGGACAGGGGTCGAACGAGCAGTACTTC. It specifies CASPGQGSNEQYF.

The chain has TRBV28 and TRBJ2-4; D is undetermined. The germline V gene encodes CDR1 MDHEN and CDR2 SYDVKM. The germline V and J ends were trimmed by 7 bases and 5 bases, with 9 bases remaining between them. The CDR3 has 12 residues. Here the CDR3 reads CASTAAQNIQYF. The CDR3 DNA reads TGTGCCAGCACGGCAGCGCAAAACATTCAGTACTTC.

In DNA, the CDR3 is TGTGCCAGCAGCCAGGACGATACAGGGTTACGAGCTTTCTTT. Its protein product is CASSQDDTGLRAFF. This chain uses TRBV4-2 with TRBJ1-1; tentative D call: TRBD1 (6 bases). Germline V gene sequence: CDR1 LGHNA, CDR2 YNFKEQ. The ends were cut back, 3 bases at V and 10 bases at J, with 18 bases in the middle. The CDR3 is 14 residues long.

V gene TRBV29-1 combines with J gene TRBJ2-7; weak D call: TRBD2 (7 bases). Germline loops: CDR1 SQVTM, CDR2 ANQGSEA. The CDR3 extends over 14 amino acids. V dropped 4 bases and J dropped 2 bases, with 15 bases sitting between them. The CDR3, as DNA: TGCAGCGTTGCCCGATGGGAGGGGGCCTACGAGCAGTACTTC. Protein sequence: CSVARWEGAYEQYF.

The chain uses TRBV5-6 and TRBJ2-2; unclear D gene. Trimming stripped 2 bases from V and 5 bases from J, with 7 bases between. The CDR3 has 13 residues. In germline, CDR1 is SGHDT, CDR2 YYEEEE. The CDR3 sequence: CASSFSLTGELFF. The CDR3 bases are TGTGCCAGCAGCTTCAGTTTAACCGGGGAGCTGTTTTTT.

The CDR3 spells CASRGRASSYEQYF. In DNA form, the CDR3 reads TGTGCCAGCCGCGGGCGAGCGAGCTCCTACGAGCAGTACTTC. The rearrangement joins TRBV7-9 to TRBJ2-7, with D perhaps matching TRBD2 (5 bases). Looked up from germline, CDR1 is SEHNR and CDR2 is FQNEAQ (reference sequence). The V gene lost 8 bases and the J gene lost 0 bases, with 14 bases spanning the gap. The CDR3 is made up of 14 amino acids.

As DNA, the CDR3 is TGTGCCAGCAGCTTAGCGGCTAGCGGGCGACCCTACGAGCAGTACTTC. It yields the protein CASSLAASGRPYEQYF. This chain links TRBV28 with TRBJ2-7; 8 bases fit TRBD2. The junction had 12 bases not matched to a gene; V was cut back by 6 bases and J by 2 bases. CDR3 size: 16 residues. Germline V gene sequence: CDR1 MDHEN, CDR2 SYDVKM. Full variable domain (missing parts from reference TRBV28 and TRBJ2-7): DVKVTQSSRYLVKRTGEKVFLECVQDMDHENMFWYRQDPGLGLRLIYFSYDVKMKEKGDIPEGYSVSREKKERFSLILESASTNQTSMYLCASSLAASGRPYEQYFGPGTRLTVT.

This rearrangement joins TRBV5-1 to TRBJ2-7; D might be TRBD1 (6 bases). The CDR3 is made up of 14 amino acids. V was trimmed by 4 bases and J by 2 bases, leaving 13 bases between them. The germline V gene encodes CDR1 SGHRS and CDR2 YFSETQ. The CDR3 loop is CASSPDRSTYEQYF. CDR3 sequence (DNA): TGCGCCAGCAGCCCCGACAGGTCTACCTACGAGCAGTACTTC.

Here the CDR3 reads CAWTSGAGTDTQYF. CDR3 sequence (DNA): TGTGCCTGGACCTCAGGGGCGGGCACAGATACGCAGTATTTT. The chain carries TRBV30 and TRBJ2-3; tentatively, D is TRBD1 (6 bases). The germline V gene encodes CDR1 GTSNPN and CDR2 SVGIG (reference sequence). V was pared by 4 bases and J by 1 base, with 12 bases between. CDR3 length: 14 amino acids.

CDR3 DNA: TGTGCCCAGGCGGGGACTAGCGGGAGCGAGCAGTACTTC. Its protein is CAQAGTSGSEQYF. The chain is built from TRBV30 and TRBJ2-7; 14 bases fit TRBD2. Germline CDR1 and CDR2: GTSNPN and SVGIG (reference sequence). V shed 8 bases and J 6 bases; nucleotides not matched to a gene: 6. The CDR3 extends over 13 amino acids.

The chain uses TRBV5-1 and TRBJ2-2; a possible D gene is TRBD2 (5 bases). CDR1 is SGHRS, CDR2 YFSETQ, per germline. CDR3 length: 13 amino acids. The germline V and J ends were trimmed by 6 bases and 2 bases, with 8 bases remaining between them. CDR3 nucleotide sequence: TGCGCCAGCAACGGGATCAACACCGGGGAGCTGTTTTTT. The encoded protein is CASNGINTGELFF.

The CDR3 is CASSLRLAGGNEQFF. CDR3 in DNA: TGTGCCAGCAGCTTAAGGCTAGCGGGGGGCAATGAGCAGTTCTTC. The chain joins TRBV7-3 to TRBJ2-1; 11 bases are shared with TRBD2. The germline V gene encodes CDR1 SGHTA and CDR2 FQGTGA. The CDR3 has 15 amino acids. The J segment lost 6 bases and the V segment lost 1 base, leaving 2 bases of the junction unmatched.

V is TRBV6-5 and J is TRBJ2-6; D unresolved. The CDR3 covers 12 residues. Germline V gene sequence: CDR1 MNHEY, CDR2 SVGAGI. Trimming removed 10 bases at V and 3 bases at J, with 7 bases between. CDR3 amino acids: CATSVGANVLTF. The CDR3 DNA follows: TGTGCCACCTCCGTTGGGGCCAACGTCCTGACTTTC.